This note documents a single TCR beta chain sequence. Its antigen is unknown. This specimen belongs to a study of vaccination effects on CD4 cells after COVID-19. This CDR3 region has 13 residues. J lost 4 bases, V lost 8 bases, and 6 bases had no gene match. CDR1 and CDR2 (germline): SGHTA, FQGNSA. It was after approximately 11 days of culture that CD4+ T cells were isolated. The data were produced by immunoSEQ multiplex PCR, yet TCRdb's version contains in-frame clones alone and is incomplete. The table lists around 50,000 clones, approximately 80% of them singletons. The sequence was collected from a human donor who had a prior SARS-CoV-2 infection. This specimen was CD4+ T cells from PBMCs cultured without peptide, taken before COVID-19 vaccination. This sequence joins TRBV7-2 and TRBJ2-7; 9 bases are a match to TRBD2. In nucleotides, the CDR3 is TGTGCCAGCTCCGGTACTAGCGGGTACGAGCAGTACTTC. Protein sequence: CASSGTSGYEQYF.